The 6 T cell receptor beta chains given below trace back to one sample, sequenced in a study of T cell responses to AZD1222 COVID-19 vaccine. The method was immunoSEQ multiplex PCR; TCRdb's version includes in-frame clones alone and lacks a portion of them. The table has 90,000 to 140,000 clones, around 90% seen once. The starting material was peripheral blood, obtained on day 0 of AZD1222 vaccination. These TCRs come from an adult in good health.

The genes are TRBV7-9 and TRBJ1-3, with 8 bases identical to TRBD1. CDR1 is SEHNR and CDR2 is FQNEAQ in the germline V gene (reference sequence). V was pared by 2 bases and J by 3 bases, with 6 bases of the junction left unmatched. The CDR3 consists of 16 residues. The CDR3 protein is CASSLKPTGGGNTIYF. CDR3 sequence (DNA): TGTGCCAGCAGCTTAAAGCCTACAGGGGGTGGAAACACCATATATTTT.

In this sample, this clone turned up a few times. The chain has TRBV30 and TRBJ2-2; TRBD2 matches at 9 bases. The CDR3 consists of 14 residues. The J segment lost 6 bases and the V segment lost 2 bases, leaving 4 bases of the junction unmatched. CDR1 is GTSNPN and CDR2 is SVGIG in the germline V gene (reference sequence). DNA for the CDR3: TGTGCCTGGAGTTCGGGACTAGCTGCCGGGGAGCTGTTTTTT. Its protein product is CAWSSGLAAGELFF. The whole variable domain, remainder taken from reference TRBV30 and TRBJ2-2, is SQTIHQWPATLVQPVGSPLSLECTVEGTSNPNLYWYRQAAGRGLQLLFYSVGIGQISSEVPQNLSASRPQDRQFILSSKKLLLSDSGFYLCAWSSGLAAGELFFGEGSRLTVL.

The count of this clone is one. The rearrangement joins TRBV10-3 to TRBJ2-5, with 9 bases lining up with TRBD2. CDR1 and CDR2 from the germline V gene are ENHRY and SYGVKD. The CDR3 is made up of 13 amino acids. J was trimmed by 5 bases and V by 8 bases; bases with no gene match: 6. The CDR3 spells CAISTSGWETQYF. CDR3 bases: TGTGCCATCTCGACTAGCGGATGGGAGACCCAGTACTTC.

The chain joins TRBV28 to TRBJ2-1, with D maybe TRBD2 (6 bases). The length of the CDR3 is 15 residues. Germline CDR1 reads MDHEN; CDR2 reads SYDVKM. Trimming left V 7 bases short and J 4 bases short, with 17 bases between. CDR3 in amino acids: CASTLGGVPYNEQFF. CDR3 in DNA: TGTGCCAGCACCTTGGGGGGAGTGCCATACAATGAGCAGTTCTTC.

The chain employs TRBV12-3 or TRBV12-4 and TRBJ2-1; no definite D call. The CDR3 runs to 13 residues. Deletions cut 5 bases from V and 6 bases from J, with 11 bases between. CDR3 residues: CASSLQLGNEQFF. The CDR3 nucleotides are TGTGCCAGCAGTCTCCAGCTCGGCAATGAGCAGTTCTTC.

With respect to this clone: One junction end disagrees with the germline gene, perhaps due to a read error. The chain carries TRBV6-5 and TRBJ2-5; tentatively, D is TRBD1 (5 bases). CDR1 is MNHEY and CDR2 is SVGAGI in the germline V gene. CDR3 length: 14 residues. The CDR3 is CASSYYRNQETQYF. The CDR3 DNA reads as TGTGCCAGCAGCTACTACAGGAACCAAGAGACCCAGTACTTC.